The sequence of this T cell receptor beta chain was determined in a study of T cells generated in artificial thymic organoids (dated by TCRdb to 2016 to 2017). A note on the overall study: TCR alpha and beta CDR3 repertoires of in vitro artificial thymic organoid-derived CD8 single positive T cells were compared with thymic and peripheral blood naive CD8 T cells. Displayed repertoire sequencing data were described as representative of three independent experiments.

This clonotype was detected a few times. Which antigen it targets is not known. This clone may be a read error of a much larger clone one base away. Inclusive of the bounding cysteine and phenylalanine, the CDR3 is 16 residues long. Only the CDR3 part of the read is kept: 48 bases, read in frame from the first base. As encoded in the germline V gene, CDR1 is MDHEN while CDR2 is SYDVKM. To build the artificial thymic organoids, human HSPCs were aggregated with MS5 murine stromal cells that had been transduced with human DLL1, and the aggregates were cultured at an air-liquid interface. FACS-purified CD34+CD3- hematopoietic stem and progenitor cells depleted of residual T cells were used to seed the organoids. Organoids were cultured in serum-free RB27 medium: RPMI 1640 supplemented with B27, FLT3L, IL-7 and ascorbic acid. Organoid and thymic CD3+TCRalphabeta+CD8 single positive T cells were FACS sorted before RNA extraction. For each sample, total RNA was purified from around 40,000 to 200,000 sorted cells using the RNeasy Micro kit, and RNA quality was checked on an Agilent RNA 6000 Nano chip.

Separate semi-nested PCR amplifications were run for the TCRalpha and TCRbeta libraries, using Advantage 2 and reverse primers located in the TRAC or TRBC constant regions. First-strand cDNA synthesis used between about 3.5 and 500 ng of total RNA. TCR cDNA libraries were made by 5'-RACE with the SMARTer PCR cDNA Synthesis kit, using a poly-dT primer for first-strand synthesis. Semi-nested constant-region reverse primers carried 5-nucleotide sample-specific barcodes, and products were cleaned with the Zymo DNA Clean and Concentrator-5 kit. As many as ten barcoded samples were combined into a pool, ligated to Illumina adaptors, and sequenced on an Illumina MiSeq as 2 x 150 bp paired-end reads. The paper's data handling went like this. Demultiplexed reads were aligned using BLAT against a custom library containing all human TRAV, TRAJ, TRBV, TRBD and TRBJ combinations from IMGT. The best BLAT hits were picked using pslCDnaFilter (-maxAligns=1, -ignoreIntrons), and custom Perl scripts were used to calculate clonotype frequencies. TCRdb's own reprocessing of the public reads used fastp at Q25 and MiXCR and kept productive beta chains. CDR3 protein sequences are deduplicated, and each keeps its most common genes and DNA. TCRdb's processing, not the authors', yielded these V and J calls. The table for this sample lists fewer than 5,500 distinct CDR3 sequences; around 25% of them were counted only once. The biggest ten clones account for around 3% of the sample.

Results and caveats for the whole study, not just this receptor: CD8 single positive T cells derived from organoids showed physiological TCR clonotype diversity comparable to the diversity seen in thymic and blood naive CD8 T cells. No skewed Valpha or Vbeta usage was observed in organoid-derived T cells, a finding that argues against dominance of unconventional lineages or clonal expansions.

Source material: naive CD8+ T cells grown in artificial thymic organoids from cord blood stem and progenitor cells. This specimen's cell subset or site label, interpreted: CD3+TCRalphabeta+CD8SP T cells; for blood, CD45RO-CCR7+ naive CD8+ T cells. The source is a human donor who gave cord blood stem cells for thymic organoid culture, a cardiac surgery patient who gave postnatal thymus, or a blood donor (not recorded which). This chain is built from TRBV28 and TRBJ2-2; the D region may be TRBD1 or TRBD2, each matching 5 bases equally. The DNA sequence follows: TGTGCCAGCAGTTTATGTGGGGCAACTAGGACCGGGGAGCCGTTTTTT. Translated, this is CASSLCGATRTGEPFF.